Each of the 20 T cell receptor beta chains below was sequenced from the same sample in a study of blood T cell repertoires in COVID-19. Using immunoSEQ multiplex PCR, the repertoire was profiled, and TCRdb retains in-frame clones only, with some absent. The table includes about 320,000 clones, about nine tenths detected once. Sequenced sample: PBMCs or T cells enriched from blood (not recorded which). These receptors were collected from a man aged 60-69 years who had recovered from COVID-19.

The chain carries TRBV5-1 and TRBJ2-2; 12 bases are a match to TRBD2. This CDR3 contains 20 residues. The J segment lost 4 bases and the V segment lost 5 bases, leaving 18 bases of the junction unmatched. Germline CDR1 and CDR2: SGHRS and YFSETQ. As DNA, the CDR3 is TGCGCCAGCAGGAGGGTGCAAATAAGTTCTAGCGGGAGGGTCACCGGGGAGCTGTTTTTT. It encodes CASRRVQISSSGRVTGELFF.

The V gene is TRBV3-1 (or the pseudogene TRBV3-2), the J gene TRBJ2-3; no reliable D call. CDR3 length: 15 residues. Germline V lookup: CDR1 LGHDT, CDR2 YNNKEL (reference sequence). The V end was cut by 1 base, the J end by 2 bases, with 10 bases between. The CDR3 region has the DNA TGTGCCAGCAGCCAAGCAGGTACCTTCACAGATACGCAGTATTTT. Its protein is CASSQAGTFTDTQYF.

V gene TRBV4-1 combines with J gene TRBJ2-6; 7 bases map to TRBD1. This CDR3 is built from 19 residues. V lost 4 bases to trimming and J lost 0 bases; unmatched junction nucleotides: 12. The germline V gene encodes CDR1 MGHRA and CDR2 YSYEKL. The CDR3 DNA sequence: TGCGCCAGCAGCCCAGAACCGGACAGGTACCTCTCTGGGGCCAACGTCCTGACTTTC. Protein sequence: CASSPEPDRYLSGANVLTF.

The chain uses TRBV6-6 and TRBJ1-5; 9 nucleotides line up with TRBD1. Germline assignment: CDR1 MNHNY and CDR2 SVGAGI (reference sequence). The CDR3 length is 13 residues. Trimming removed 8 bases from V and 6 bases from J; junction bases left unmatched: 5. The CDR3 DNA reads as TGTGCCAGCTCGGGACAGGGTAGTCAGCCCCAGCATTTT. Residues: CASSGQGSQPQHF.

This CDR3 is CAWRLGLAGGETQYF. CDR3 DNA: TGTGCCTGGAGACTCGGACTAGCAGGTGGGGAGACCCAGTACTTC. This rearrangement joins TRBV30 to TRBJ2-5; 8 nucleotides align to TRBD2. The germline V gene encodes CDR1 GTSNPN and CDR2 SVGIG (reference sequence). The CDR3 runs 15 residues. V gave up 3 bases and J gave up 5 bases; unmatched junction bases: 11.

This clone was observed a handful of times. The chain recombines TRBV4-1 with TRBJ1-2, with D possibly TRBD1 on 5 matching bases. The CDR3 covers 15 residues. The V end was cut by 4 bases, the J end by 4 bases, with 16 bases between. Germline CDR1 is MGHRA and CDR2 is YSYEKL. The CDR3 DNA is TGCGCCAGCAGCCCCAACCCGACAGAATTCTATGGCTACACCTTC. It translates to CASSPNPTEFYGYTF.

V is TRBV5-1 and J is TRBJ1-5; D is unclear. Trimming took 4 bases from V and 4 from J, leaving 15 bases between them. The CDR3 runs 15 residues. Germline-derived CDR1 and CDR2 are SGHRS and YFSETQ. CDR3 nucleotides: TGCGCCAGCAGCGTAGGTCCGACGGGGAATCAGCCCCAGCATTTT. Amino acids: CASSVGPTGNQPQHF. The entire variable domain, with the rest obtained from reference TRBV5-1 and TRBJ1-5, is as follows: KAGVTQTPRYLIKTRGQQVTLSCSPISGHRSVSWYQQTPGQGLQFLFEYFSETQRNKGNFPGRFSGRQFSNSRSEMNVSTLELGDSALYLCASSVGPTGNQPQHFGDGTRLSIL.

In DNA, the CDR3 is TGTGCCAGCAGCTCCGACAGGGATCAGCCCCAGCATTTT. It specifies CASSSDRDQPQHF. The V gene is TRBV7-9, the J gene TRBJ1-5; 7 nucleotides agree with TRBD1. The germline V gene has CDR1 SEHNR and CDR2 FQNEAQ (reference sequence). Trimming at V came to 4 bases and at J to 5 bases, leaving 2 bases not matched to a gene. The CDR3 has 13 amino acids.

This clone was seen once. The V call is TRBV7-9, the J call TRBJ1-1; D gene uncertain. From germline, CDR1 is SEHNR and CDR2 FQNEAQ (reference sequence). The CDR3 runs to 15 residues. V was shortened by 3 bases and J by 4 bases, with 15 bases between the two germline ends. The CDR3 protein is CASSFLQNRLTEAFF. CDR3 sequence (DNA): TGTGCCAGCAGCTTCCTTCAGAATCGACTCACTGAAGCTTTCTTT.

The V call is TRBV5-1, the J call TRBJ2-2; 11 positions match TRBD2. J lost 5 bases, V lost 4 bases, and 7 bases had no gene match. The CDR3 sequence is 16 residues long. The germline gives CDR1 SGHRS, CDR2 YFSETQ. This CDR3 is CASSTLAGVGTGELFF. The CDR3 bases are TGCGCCAGCAGCACACTAGCGGGAGTAGGTACCGGGGAGCTGTTTTTT. The variable domain in full, completed from reference TRBV5-1 and TRBJ2-2, reads KAGVTQTPRYLIKTRGQQVTLSCSPISGHRSVSWYQQTPGQGLQFLFEYFSETQRNKGNFPGRFSGRQFSNSRSEMNVSTLELGDSALYLCASSTLAGVGTGELFFGEGSRLTVL.

The J gene is TRBJ2-3, the V gene TRBV5-8; TRBD2 matches 7 bases. This CDR3 has 15 amino acids. Per the germline V gene, CDR1 is SGHTS and CDR2 is YDEGEE. The junction had 4 bases not matched to a gene; V was cut back by 0 bases and J by 3 bases. CDR3 DNA: TGTGCCAGCAGCTTGGGTGGACTAGAAACAGATACGCAGTATTTT. Protein product: CASSLGGLETDTQYF.

The chain uses TRBV6-1 and TRBJ2-3; D may be TRBD1 (5 bases). Per germline, CDR1 MNHNS and CDR2 SASEGT. This CDR3 spans 18 amino acids. V lost 3 bases, J lost 0 bases, and 19 bases lay in between. This chain's CDR3 is CASSDRADHRRSTDTQYF. The CDR3 region has the DNA TGTGCCAGCAGTGACAGGGCGGACCACCGCCGTAGCACAGATACGCAGTATTTT.

The chain has TRBV6-5 and TRBJ1-4; D possibly corresponds to TRBD1 (5 bases). This CDR3 contains 14 residues. V was pared by 8 bases and J by 8 bases, with 18 bases between. Germline assignment: CDR1 MNHEY and CDR2 SVGAGI. The CDR3 sequence: CASGEGREIEKLFF. The CDR3 bases are TGTGCCAGCGGAGAGGGGAGGGAGATCGAAAAACTGTTTTTT.

The chain has TRBV24-1 and TRBJ1-1, with D hard to call. The length of the CDR3 is 13 residues. Germline V gene sequence: CDR1 KGHDR, CDR2 SFDVKD. V was cut by 5 bases and J by 1 base, with 7 bases left in between. The DNA of the CDR3 is TGTGCCACCAGTGGGGCGGGGAACACTGAAGCTTTCTTT. The encoded protein is CATSGAGNTEAFF.

Concerning this clone itself: The sample holds other DNA sequences that translate to the same CDR3. The rearrangement links TRBV15 to TRBJ2-7, with 9 bases identical to TRBD2. The CDR3 extends over 15 amino acids. Germline CDR1 and CDR2: LNHNV and YYDKDF (reference sequence). Trimming cost V 0 bases and J 4 bases; bases outside gene matches: 4. The CDR3 DNA reads as TGTGCCACCAGCAGAGATGGCGGGGGGGCGTACGAGCAGTACTTC. Amino acids: CATSRDGGGAYEQYF.

CDR3: CASSLNGLASNEQFF. DNA of the CDR3: TGTGCCAGCAGCCTGAACGGCCTAGCGTCGAATGAGCAGTTCTTC. The chain employs TRBV7-3 and TRBJ2-1, with TRBD2 as a possible D gene (6 bases). The germline V gene encodes CDR1 SGHTA and CDR2 FQGTGA. CDR3 length: 15 amino acids. The V gene lost 5 bases and the J gene lost 7 bases, with 18 bases spanning the gap.

J is TRBJ1-1 and V is TRBV6-5; D is perhaps TRBD1 (5 bases). Germline V gene data show CDR1 as MNHEY and CDR2 as SVGAGI. This CDR3 has 14 amino acids. Trimming cost V 0 bases and J 8 bases, with 13 bases left between them. The CDR3 nucleotides read TGTGCCAGCAGTTACTCAGAGACAGCCACCGAAGCTTTCTTT. Amino acids: CASSYSETATEAFF.

The V and J genes are TRBV7-2 and TRBJ1-6, with D tentatively TRBD1 (5 bases). The length of the CDR3 is 18 residues. Germline loops: CDR1 SGHTA, CDR2 FQGNSA. The germline V and J ends were trimmed by 4 bases and 9 bases, with 25 bases remaining between them. The DNA for the CDR3 is TGTGCCAGCAGCTCAGATTTAGGGGTGGGGTATATGAGTTCACCCCTCCACTTT. Protein sequence: CASSSDLGVGYMSSPLHF.

The chain has TRBV5-5 and TRBJ1-1; perhaps TRBD1 as D (5 bases). Trimming left V 0 bases short and J 3 bases short, with 9 bases between. Germline assignment: CDR1 SGHKS and CDR2 YYEKEE (reference sequence). CDR3 length equals 14 residues. The CDR3 nucleotides are TGTGCCAGCAGCTTGGCCGGGGGGTACACTGAAGCTTTCTTT. The encoded protein is CASSLAGGYTEAFF.

The chain joins TRBV29-1 to TRBJ2-3, with 7 bases identical to TRBD2. CDR1 SQVTM and CDR2 ANQGSEA come from the germline V gene. V trimming: 6 bases; J trimming: 2 bases; junction bases outside the gene matches: 11. The CDR3 runs 15 residues. CDR3 in amino acids: CSVARTSLTTDTQYF. The CDR3 DNA reads TGCAGCGTAGCGAGGACTAGTTTAACCACAGATACGCAGTATTTT.